This is a list of T cell receptor beta chains from one sample in a study of OX40 agonist ivuxolimab in advanced cancers. Profiling relied on immunoSEQ multiplex PCR, and the TCRdb table lists in-frame clones only, not all of them. Altogether 70,000 to 85,000 clones are present, more than 85% being singletons, with the ten largest covering 0.8% to 1%. This specimen consisted of CD4+ or CD8+ T cells sorted from blood, obtained in a trial of the OX40 agonist ivuxolimab. The receptors stem from an adult with an advanced solid tumor such as melanoma, head and neck, liver or kidney cancer. The CDR3 runs from the conserved cysteine through the conserved F or W. A D gene is named only where the DNA matches it firmly. Clone sizes are given selectively: once, few, many, or a class where the clone is expanded.

cdr3_aa | cdr3_nt | d_call | j_call | clone_size | v_call
CASSFGAGGGEAQHF | TGTGCCAGCAGCTTTGGGGCAGGTGGGGGTGAAGCCCAGCATTTT | NA | TRBJ1-5 | NA | TRBV5-4
CSVEGPAAGANVLTF | TGCAGCGTTGAAGGTCCAGCAGCAGGGGCCAACGTCCTGACTTTC | NA | TRBJ2-6 | NA | TRBV29-1
CASSHRRGKTGELFF | TGTGCCAGCAGTCACCGGAGGGGGAAGACCGGGGAGCTGTTTTTT | NA | TRBJ2-2 | once | TRBV11-3
CASRSTRNEQFF | TGTGCCAGTAGAAGTACCAGGAATGAGCAGTTCTTC | NA | TRBJ2-1 | NA | TRBV19
CASSQAWERGGSSYNEQFF | TGTGCCAGCAGCCAAGCCTGGGAGCGGGGGGGCAGCTCCTACAATGAGCAGTTCTTC | TRBD2 | TRBJ2-1 | NA | TRBV4-2
CASRRGRGGTGELFF | TGTGCCAGTAGAAGGGGAAGGGGTGGGACCGGGGAGCTGTTTTTT | NA | TRBJ2-2 | once | TRBV19
CASSAGLATDTQYF | TGTGCCAGCAGCGCCGGACTAGCGACAGATACGCAGTATTTT | TRBD2 | TRBJ2-3 | NA | TRBV9
CASSVDLAAGSDTQYF | TGTGCCAGCAGCGTAGACCTAGCGGCGGGATCAGATACGCAGTATTTT | TRBD2 | TRBJ2-3 | NA | TRBV9
CASETSGGARETQYF | TGTGCCAGCGAGACTAGCGGGGGGGCCCGGGAGACCCAGTACTTC | TRBD2 | TRBJ2-5 | NA | TRBV6-6
CASSFDPTAGGSYNEQFF | TGTGCCAGTAGCTTTGACCCGACAGCCGGGGGGTCCTACAATGAGCAGTTCTTC | TRBD2 | TRBJ2-1 | NA | TRBV19
CSVTGTSGDTQYF | TGCAGCGTTACCGGGACTAGCGGCGATACGCAGTATTTT | TRBD2 | TRBJ2-3 | NA | TRBV29-1
CASSLVAGGFQETQYF | TGTGCCAGCAGCTTAGTGGCGGGGGGCTTCCAAGAGACCCAGTACTTC | TRBD2 | TRBJ2-5 | NA | TRBV7-3
CASSPGQHRPEAFF | TGTGCCAGCAGCCCGGGACAACATAGACCCGAAGCTTTCTTT | NA | TRBJ1-1 | NA | TRBV11-1
CASRGELAKNIQYF | TGTGCCAGCAGGGGGGAGTTAGCCAAAAACATTCAGTACTTC | NA | TRBJ2-4 | once | TRBV27
CASSPMSGISGNTIYF | TGTGCCAGCTCACCAATGTCAGGCATCTCTGGAAACACCATATATTTT | NA | TRBJ1-3 | once | TRBV18
CASSLKTGLGNQPQHF | TGTGCCAGCAGCTTAAAGACAGGATTGGGGAATCAGCCCCAGCATTTT | NA | TRBJ1-5 | NA | TRBV7-2
CAWSAPGLAGGHEQFF | TGTGCCTGGAGTGCTCCGGGACTAGCGGGAGGTCATGAGCAGTTCTTC | TRBD2 | TRBJ2-1 | NA | TRBV30
CASSLPGGISTDTQYF | TGTGCCAGCAGCTTGCCAGGGGGGATCAGCACAGATACGCAGTATTTT | NA | TRBJ2-3 | NA | TRBV5-6
CASSVGGPSYNEQFF | TGTGCCAGCAGCGTCGGAGGGCCCTCCTACAATGAGCAGTTCTTC | NA | TRBJ2-1 | NA | TRBV9
CASSLGRGTGELFF | TGTGCCAGCAGCTTGGGGAGGGGGACTGGGGAGCTGTTTTTT | NA | TRBJ2-2 | NA | TRBV5-4
CASSPVWAATLHEQYF | TGTGCCAGCAGTCCAGTCTGGGCAGCCACCCTCCACGAGCAGTACTTC | NA | TRBJ2-7 | once | TRBV6-6
CATLGTSGTEQYF | TGCGCCACTTTGGGGACTAGCGGGACCGAGCAGTACTTC | TRBD2 | TRBJ2-7 | NA | TRBV5-1
CASSPEGGTADTQYF | TGTGCCAGCAGTCCGGAGGGGGGAACGGCAGATACGCAGTATTTT | NA | TRBJ2-3 | NA | TRBV4-2
CASSLRQGPLHTGELFF | TGTGCCAGCAGCTTAAGGCAGGGCCCGCTTCACACCGGGGAGCTGTTTTTT | NA | TRBJ2-2 | NA | TRBV7-3
CASSSLRGRTPVNEQFF | TGTGCCAGCAGCTCCCTGAGGGGGCGGACACCCGTCAATGAGCAGTTCTTC | TRBD1 | TRBJ2-1 | NA | TRBV11-2
CASSLGWDQETQYF | TGTGCCAGCAGCTTAGGGTGGGATCAAGAGACCCAGTACTTC | NA | TRBJ2-5 | NA | TRBV7-9
CASSLGQGNTEAFF | TGCGCCAGCAGCCTGGGACAGGGGAACACTGAAGCTTTCTTT | TRBD1 | TRBJ1-1 | few | TRBV4-3
CASSSGGTGWKETQYF | TGTGCCAGTAGTAGCGGTGGGACAGGGTGGAAAGAGACCCAGTACTTC | TRBD1 | TRBJ2-5 | NA | TRBV19
CASSIDLSGGGSNQPQHF | TGTGCCAGTAGTATAGATCTATCAGGGGGAGGGAGCAATCAGCCCCAGCATTTT | TRBD1 | TRBJ1-5 | NA | TRBV19
CASSKGQGRIDTQYF | TGCGCCAGCAGCAAGGGACAGGGGCGCATAGATACGCAGTATTTT | TRBD1 | TRBJ2-3 | NA | TRBV5-1
CASSPPSGTTQYF | TGTGCCAGCTCACCGCCTAGCGGGACGACGCAGTATTTT | TRBD2 | TRBJ2-3 | NA | TRBV18
CASSPGRLEDIQYF | TGTGCCAGCAGCCCCGGCCGCTTGGAAGACATTCAGTACTTC | NA | TRBJ2-4 | NA | TRBV4-2
CASSVWTSGSNEQFF | TGTGCCAGCAGCGTATGGACTAGCGGGAGCAATGAGCAGTTCTTC | TRBD2 | TRBJ2-1 | NA | TRBV9
CASSLLAGGPNEQFF | TGTGCCAGCAGCTTGCTAGCGGGAGGGCCTAATGAGCAGTTCTTC | TRBD2 | TRBJ2-1 | NA | TRBV5-4
CASSFKGQGDTEAFF | TGTGCCAGCAGCTTCAAAGGACAGGGGGACACTGAAGCTTTCTTT | TRBD1 | TRBJ1-1 | once | TRBV7-9
CASSSWVYYEQYF | TGTGCCAGCAGCTCCTGGGTTTACTACGAGCAGTACTTC | NA | TRBJ2-7 | few | TRBV5-6
CASNSAATNEKLFF | TGTGCCAGCAACAGTGCCGCAACTAATGAAAAACTGTTTTTT | NA | TRBJ1-4 | NA | TRBV7-9
CARGLVVYEQYF | TGTGCCAGAGGACTAGTGGTTTACGAGCAGTACTTC | TRBD2 | TRBJ2-7 | NA | TRBV6-5
CASSPRTGGAGELFF | TGTGCCAGCAGCCCTCGGACAGGGGGGGCCGGGGAGCTGTTTTTT | TRBD1 | TRBJ2-2 | NA | TRBV5-4
CASSPRLAGGLDTQYF | TGCGCCAGCAGCCCCCGACTAGCGGGGGGGTTGGATACGCAGTATTTT | TRBD2 | TRBJ2-3 | NA | TRBV4-1
CASSLVQGFNSEAFF | TGTGCCAGCAGTTTAGTACAGGGGTTTAATTCTGAAGCTTTCTTT | TRBD1 | TRBJ1-1 | NA | TRBV27
CASSAGQGGQPQHF | TGTGCCAGCAGCGCAGGACAGGGAGGCCAGCCCCAGCATTTT | TRBD1 | TRBJ1-5 | once | TRBV9
CASSPGGTGGGTEAFF | TGTGCCAGCTCACCGGGCGGGACAGGGGGCGGCACTGAAGCTTTCTTT | TRBD1 | TRBJ1-1 | NA | TRBV18
CASRTDRTTGELFF | TGTGCCAGCAGAACAGACAGGACCACCGGGGAGCTGTTTTTT | NA | TRBJ2-2 | NA | TRBV7-9
CASSDVGTAYNEQFF | TGCGCCAGCAGTGATGTCGGGACAGCCTACAATGAGCAGTTCTTC | TRBD1 | TRBJ2-1 | NA | TRBV10-1
CASQRTGVETQYF | TGTGCCAGCCAACGCACAGGGGTAGAGACCCAGTACTTC | TRBD1 | TRBJ2-5 | NA | TRBV6-6
CAWSVTIQGQQYF | TGTGCCTGGAGCGTCACTATACAGGGGCAGCAGTACTTC | TRBD1 | TRBJ2-7 | few | TRBV30
CASSLGASGHRDQPQHF | TGTGCCAGCAGCTTAGGCGCTTCGGGACATAGAGATCAGCCCCAGCATTTT | NA | TRBJ1-5 | few | TRBV7-9
CASSEPADTQYF | TGTGCCAGCAGTGAACCCGCGGATACGCAGTATTTT | NA | TRBJ2-3 | once | TRBV6-1
CAWSVWQETQYF | TGTGCCTGGAGTGTATGGCAAGAGACCCAGTACTTC | NA | TRBJ2-5 | NA | TRBV30
CASSLGDGNYGYTF | TGCGCCAGCAGCTTGGGGGACGGGAACTATGGCTACACCTTC | NA | TRBJ1-2 | few | TRBV5-1